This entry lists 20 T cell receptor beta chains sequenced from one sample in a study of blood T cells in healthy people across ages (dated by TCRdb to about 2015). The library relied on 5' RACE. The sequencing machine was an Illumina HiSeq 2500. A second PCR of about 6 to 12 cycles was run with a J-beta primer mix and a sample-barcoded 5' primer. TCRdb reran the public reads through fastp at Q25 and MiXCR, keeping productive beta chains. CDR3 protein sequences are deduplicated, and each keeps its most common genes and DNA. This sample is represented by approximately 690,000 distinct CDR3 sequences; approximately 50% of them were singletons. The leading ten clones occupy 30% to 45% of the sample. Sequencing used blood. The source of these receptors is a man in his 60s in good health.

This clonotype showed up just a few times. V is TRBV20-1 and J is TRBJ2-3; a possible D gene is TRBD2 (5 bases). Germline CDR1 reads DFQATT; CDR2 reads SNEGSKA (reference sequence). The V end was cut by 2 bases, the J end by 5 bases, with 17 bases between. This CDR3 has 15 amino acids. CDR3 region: CSARRESGLLDTQYF. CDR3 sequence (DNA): TGCAGTGCTAGAAGAGAGAGCGGTTTACTAGATACGCAGTATTTT.

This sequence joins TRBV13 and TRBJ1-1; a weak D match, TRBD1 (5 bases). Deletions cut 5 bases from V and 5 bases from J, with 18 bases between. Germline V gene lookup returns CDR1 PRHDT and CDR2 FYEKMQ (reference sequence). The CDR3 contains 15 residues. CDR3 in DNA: TGTGCCAGCAGCCCCCGATGGGGGTGGGGTACTGAAGCTTTCTTT. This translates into CASSPRWGWGTEAFF. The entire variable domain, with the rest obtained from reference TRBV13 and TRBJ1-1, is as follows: AAGVIQSPRHLIKEKRETATLKCYPIPRHDTVYWYQQGPGQDPQFLISFYEKMQSDKGSIPDRFSAQQFSDYHSELNMSSLELGDSALYFCASSPRWGWGTEAFFGQGTRLTVV.

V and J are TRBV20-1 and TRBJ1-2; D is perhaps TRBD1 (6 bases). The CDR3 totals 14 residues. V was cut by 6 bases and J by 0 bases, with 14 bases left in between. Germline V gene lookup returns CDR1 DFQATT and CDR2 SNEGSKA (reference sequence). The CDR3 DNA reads TGCAGTGCAACCAAGACAGGAACTAACTATGGCTACACCTTC. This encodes CSATKTGTNYGYTF.

CDR3 coding DNA: TGTGCCAGCAGTCCCACTCTGCTACGGACGAGCGAGCAGTACTTC. It specifies CASSPTLLRTSEQYF. The chain combines TRBV27 with TRBJ2-7; D not certain. Germline V gene sequence: CDR1 MNHEY, CDR2 SMNVEV (reference sequence). V was trimmed by 5 bases and J by 6 bases, leaving 20 bases between them. The CDR3 is 15 amino acids.

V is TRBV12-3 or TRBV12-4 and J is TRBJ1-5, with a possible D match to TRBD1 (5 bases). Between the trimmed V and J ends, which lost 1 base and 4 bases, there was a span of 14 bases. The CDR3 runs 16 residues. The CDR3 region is CASSLGGSVRNQPQHF. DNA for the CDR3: TGTGCCAGCAGTTTAGGGGGGAGTGTTAGAAATCAGCCCCAGCATTTT.

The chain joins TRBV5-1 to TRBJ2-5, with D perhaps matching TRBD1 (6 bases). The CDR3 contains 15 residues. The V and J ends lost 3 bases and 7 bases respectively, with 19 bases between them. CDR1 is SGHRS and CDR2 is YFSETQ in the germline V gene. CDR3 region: CASSWDIELRGTQYF. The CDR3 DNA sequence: TGCGCCAGCAGCTGGGACATCGAGCTGAGGGGGACCCAGTACTTC.

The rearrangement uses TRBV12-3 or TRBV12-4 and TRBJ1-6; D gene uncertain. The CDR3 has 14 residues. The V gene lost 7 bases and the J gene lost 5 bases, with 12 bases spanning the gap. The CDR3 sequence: CASNKDRDNSPLHF. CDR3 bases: TGTGCCAGCAACAAGGACCGTGATAATTCACCCCTCCACTTT.

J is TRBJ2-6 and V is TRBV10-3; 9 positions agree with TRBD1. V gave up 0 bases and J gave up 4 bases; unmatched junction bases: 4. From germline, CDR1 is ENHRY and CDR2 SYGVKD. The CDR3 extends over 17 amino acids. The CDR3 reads CAISESGTGRGANVLTF. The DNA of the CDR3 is TGTGCCATCAGTGAGTCCGGGACAGGGAGGGGGGCCAACGTCCTGACTTTC.

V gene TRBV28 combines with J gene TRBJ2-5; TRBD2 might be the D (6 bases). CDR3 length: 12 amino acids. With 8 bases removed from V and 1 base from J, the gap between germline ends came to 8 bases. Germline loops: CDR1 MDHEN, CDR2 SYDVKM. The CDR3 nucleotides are TGTGCCAGCGGGACTGCCCAAGAGACCCAGTACTTC. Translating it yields CASGTAQETQYF.

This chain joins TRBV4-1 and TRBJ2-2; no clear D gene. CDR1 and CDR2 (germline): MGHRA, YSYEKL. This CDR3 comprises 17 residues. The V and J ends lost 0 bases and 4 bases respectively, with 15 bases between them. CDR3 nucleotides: TGCGCCAGCAGCCAAGAACCGGGCCCGAGACCCACCGGGGAGCTGTTTTTT. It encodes CASSQEPGPRPTGELFF.

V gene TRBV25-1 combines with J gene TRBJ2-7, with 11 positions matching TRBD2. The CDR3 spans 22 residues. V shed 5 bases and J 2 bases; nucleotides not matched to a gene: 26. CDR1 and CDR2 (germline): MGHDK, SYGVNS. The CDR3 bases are TGTGCCAGCAGTCCCCACCCCGGGTTAGCGGGGGGGCCAAGACACAAAACCTACGAGCAGTACTTC. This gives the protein CASSPHPGLAGGPRHKTYEQYF.

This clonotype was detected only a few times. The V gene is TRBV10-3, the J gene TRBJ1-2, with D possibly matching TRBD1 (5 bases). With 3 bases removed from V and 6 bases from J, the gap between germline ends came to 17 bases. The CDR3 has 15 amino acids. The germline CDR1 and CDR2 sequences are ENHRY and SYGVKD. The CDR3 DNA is TGTGCCATCAGTGACCAAGGACACTTAGAGAATGGCTACACCTTC. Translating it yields CAISDQGHLENGYTF.

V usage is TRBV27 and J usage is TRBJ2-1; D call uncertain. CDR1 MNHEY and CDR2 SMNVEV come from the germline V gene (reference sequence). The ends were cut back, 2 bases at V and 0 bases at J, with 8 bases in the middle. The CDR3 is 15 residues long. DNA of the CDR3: TGTGCCAGCAGTTTAATGTGGAGCTCCTACAATGAGCAGTTCTTC. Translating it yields CASSLMWSSYNEQFF.

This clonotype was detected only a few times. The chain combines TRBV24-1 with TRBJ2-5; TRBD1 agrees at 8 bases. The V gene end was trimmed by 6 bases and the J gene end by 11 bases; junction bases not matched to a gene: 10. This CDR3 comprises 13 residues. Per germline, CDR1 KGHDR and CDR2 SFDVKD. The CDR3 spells CATSNQGANEQYF. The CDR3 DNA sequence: TGTGCCACCAGTAATCAGGGGGCGAATGAGCAGTACTTC.

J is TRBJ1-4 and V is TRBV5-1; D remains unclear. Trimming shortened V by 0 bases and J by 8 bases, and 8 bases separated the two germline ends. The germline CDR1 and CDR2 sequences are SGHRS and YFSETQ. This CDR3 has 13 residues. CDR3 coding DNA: TGCGCCAGCAGCTTGGTACCAGACGAAAAACTGTTTTTT. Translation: CASSLVPDEKLFF.

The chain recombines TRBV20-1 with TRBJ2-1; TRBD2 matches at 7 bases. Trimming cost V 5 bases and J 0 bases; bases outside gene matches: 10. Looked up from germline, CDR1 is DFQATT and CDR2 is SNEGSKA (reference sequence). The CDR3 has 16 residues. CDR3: CSADGGTTPSYNEQFF. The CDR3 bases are TGCAGTGCTGACGGGGGGACTACCCCCTCCTACAATGAGCAGTTCTTC.

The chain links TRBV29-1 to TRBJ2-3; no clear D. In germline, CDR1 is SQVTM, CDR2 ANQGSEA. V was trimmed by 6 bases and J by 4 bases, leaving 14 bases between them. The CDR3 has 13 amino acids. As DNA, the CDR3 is TGCAGCGTCGTGCAGGACGGAGCAGATACGCAGTATTTT. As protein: CSVVQDGADTQYF.

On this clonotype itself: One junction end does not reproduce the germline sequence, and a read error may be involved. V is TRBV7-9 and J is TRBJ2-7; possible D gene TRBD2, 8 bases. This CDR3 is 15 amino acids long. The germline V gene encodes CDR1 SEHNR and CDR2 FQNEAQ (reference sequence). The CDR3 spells CASSVAGQYGYEQYF. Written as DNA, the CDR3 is TGTGCCAGCAGCGTAGCGGGACAGTATGGCTACGAGCAGTACTTC.

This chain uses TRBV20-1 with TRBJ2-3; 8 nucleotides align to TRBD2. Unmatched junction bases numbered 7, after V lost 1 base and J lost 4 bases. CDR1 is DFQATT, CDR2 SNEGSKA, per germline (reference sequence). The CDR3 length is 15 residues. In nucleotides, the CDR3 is TGCAGTGCTAGAGGTCAACTGCGGGGGGCAGATACGCAGTATTTT. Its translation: CSARGQLRGADTQYF.

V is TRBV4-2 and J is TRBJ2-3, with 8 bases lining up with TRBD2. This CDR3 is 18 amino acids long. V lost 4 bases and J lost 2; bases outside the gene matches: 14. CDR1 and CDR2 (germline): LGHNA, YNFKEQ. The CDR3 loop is CASSRYPRSGGHTDTQYF. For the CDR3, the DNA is TGTGCCAGCAGCCGCTATCCGAGAAGCGGGGGCCACACAGATACGCAGTATTTT.